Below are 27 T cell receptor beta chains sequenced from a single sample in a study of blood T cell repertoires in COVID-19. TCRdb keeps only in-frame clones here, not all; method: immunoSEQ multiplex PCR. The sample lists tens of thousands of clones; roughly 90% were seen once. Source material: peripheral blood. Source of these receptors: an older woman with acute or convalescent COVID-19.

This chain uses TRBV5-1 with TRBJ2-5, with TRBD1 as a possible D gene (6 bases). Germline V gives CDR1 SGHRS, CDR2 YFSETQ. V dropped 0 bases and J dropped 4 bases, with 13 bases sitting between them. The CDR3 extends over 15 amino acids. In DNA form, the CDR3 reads TGCGCCAGCAGCTTGGACCCGACAGGTGGAGAGACCCAGTACTTC. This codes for CASSLDPTGGETQYF.

The CDR3 coding sequence is TGCGCCAGCAGCCAAGAGCTGCGGGCCACTGAAGCTTTCTTT. Encoded protein: CASSQELRATEAFF. The genes are TRBV4-1 and TRBJ1-1; D uncertain. The germline V gene encodes CDR1 MGHRA and CDR2 YSYEKL. The CDR3 extends over 14 amino acids. The germline V and J ends were trimmed by 0 bases and 4 bases, with 9 bases remaining between them.

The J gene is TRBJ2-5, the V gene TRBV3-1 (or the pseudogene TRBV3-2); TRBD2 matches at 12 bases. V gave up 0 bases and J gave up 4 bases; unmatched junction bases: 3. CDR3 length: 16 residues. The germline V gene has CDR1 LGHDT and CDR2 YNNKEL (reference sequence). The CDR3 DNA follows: TGTGCCAGCAGCCAAGAACCGACTAGCGGGGGAGAGACCCAGTACTTC. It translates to CASSQEPTSGGETQYF.

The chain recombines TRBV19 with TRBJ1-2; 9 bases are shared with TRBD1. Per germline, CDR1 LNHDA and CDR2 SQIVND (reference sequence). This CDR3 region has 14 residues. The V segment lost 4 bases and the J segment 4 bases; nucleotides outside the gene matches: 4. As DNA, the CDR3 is TGTGCCAGTAGTAGAAGACAGGGGGTCTATGGCTACACCTTC. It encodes CASSRRQGVYGYTF. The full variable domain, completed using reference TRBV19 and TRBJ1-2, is DGGITQSPKYLFRKEGQNVTLSCEQNLNHDAMYWYRQDPGQGLRLIYYSQIVNDFQKGDIAEGYSVSREKKESFPLTVTSAQKNPTAFYLCASSRRQGVYGYTFGSGTRLTVV.

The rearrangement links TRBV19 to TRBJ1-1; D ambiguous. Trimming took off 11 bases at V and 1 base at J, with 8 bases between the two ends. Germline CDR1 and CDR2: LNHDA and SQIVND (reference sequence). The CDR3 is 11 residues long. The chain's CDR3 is CASSRNTEAFF. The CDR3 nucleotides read TGTGCCTCATCCAGGAACACTGAAGCTTTCTTT. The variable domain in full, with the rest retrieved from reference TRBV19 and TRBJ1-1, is DGGITQSPKYLFRKEGQNVTLSCEQNLNHDAMYWYRQDPGQGLRLIYYSQIVNDFQKGDIAEGYSVSREKKESFPLTVTSAQKNPTAFYLCASSRNTEAFFGQGTRLTVV.

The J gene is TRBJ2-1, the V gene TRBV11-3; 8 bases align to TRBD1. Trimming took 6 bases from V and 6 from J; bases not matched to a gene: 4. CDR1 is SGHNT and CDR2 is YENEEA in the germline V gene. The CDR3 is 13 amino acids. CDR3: CASSYGQGNEQFF. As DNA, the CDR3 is TGTGCCAGCAGTTATGGACAGGGCAATGAGCAGTTCTTC.

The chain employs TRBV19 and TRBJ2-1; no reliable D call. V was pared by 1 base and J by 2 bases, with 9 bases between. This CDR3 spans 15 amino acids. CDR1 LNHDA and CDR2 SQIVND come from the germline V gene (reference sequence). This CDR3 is CASSIGKSPYNEQFF. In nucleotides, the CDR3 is TGTGCCAGTAGTATAGGTAAAAGCCCCTACAATGAGCAGTTCTTC.

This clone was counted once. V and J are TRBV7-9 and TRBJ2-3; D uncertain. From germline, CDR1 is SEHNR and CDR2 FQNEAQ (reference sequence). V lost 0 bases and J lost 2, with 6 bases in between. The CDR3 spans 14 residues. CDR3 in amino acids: CASSLAHYTDTQYF. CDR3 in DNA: TGTGCCAGCAGCTTAGCTCACTACACAGATACGCAGTATTTT.

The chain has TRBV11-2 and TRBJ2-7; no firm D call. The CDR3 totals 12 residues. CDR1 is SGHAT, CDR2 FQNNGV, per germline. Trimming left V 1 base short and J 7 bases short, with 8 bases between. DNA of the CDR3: TGTGCCAGCAGCTTAGTCCGCGGAGAGCAGTACGTC. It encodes CASSLVRGEQYV.

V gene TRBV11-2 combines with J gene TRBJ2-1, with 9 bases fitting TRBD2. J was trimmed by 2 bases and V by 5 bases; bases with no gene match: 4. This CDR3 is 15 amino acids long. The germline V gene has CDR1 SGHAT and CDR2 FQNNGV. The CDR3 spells CASSLERGAYNEQFF. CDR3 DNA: TGTGCCAGCAGCCTCGAGCGGGGGGCCTACAATGAGCAGTTCTTC. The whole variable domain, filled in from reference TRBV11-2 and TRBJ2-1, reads EAGVAQSPRYKIIEKRQSVAFWCNPISGHATLYWYQQILGQGPKLLIQFQNNGVVDDSQLPKDRFSAERLKGVDSTLKIQPAKLEDSAVYLCASSLERGAYNEQFFGPGTRLTVL.

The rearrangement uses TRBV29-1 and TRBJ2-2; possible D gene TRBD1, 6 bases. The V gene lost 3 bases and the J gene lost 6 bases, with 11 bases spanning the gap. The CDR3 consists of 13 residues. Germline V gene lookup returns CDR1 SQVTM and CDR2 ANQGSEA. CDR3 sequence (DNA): TGCAGCGTTGATCCGGACAGATCCGGGGAGCTGTTTTTT. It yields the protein CSVDPDRSGELFF.

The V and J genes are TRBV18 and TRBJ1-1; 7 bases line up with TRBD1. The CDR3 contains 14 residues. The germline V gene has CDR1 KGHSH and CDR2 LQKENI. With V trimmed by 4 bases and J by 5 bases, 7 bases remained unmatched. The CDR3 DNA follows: TGTGCCAGCTCACAGACAGGGCTGATGACTGAAGCTTTCTTT. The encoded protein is CASSQTGLMTEAFF.

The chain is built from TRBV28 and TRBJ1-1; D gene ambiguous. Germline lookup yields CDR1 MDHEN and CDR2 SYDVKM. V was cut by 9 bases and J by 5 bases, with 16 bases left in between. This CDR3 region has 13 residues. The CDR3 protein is CASLIGGFTEAFF. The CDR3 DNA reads TGTGCCAGTCTTATAGGAGGATTTACTGAAGCTTTCTTT.

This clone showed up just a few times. DNA for the CDR3: TGTGCCAGCAGTCCTGAGTGGGCACTAGATACGCAGTATTTT. Translated, it gives CASSPEWALDTQYF. The J gene is TRBJ2-3, the V gene TRBV28; D unclear. Trimming stripped 5 bases from V and 5 bases from J, with 14 bases between. CDR1 is MDHEN and CDR2 is SYDVKM in the germline V gene. This CDR3 is built from 14 residues.

The CDR3 coding sequence is TGCGCCAGCAGTGGACAGCAAAATTCACCCCTCCACTTT. This encodes CASSGQQNSPLHF. This rearrangement joins TRBV10-1 to TRBJ1-6; D is perhaps TRBD1 (5 bases). The CDR3 length is 13 residues. Germline V lookup: CDR1 WNHNN, CDR2 SYGVQD (reference sequence). Trimming cost V 4 bases and J 7 bases, with 8 bases left between them.

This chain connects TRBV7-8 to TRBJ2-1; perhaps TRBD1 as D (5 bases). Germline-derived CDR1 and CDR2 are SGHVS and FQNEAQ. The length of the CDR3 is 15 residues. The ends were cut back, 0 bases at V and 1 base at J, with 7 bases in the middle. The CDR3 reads CASSLARQSYNEQFF. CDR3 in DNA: TGTGCCAGCAGCTTAGCTCGACAGTCCTACAATGAGCAGTTCTTC.

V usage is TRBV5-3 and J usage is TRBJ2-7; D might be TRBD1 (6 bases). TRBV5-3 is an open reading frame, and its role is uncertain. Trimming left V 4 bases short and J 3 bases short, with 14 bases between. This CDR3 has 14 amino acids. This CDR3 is CARSMPGTNYEQYV. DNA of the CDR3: TGTGCCAGAAGCATGCCCGGGACAAACTACGAGCAGTACGTC.

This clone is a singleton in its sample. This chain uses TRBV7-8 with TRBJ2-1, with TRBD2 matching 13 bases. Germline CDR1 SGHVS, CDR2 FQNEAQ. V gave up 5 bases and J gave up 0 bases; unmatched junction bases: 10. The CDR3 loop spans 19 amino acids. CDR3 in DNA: TGTGCCAGCAGCCGGAGCGGACTAGCGGGGGACGCCTCCTACAATGAGCAGTTCTTC. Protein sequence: CASSRSGLAGDASYNEQFF.

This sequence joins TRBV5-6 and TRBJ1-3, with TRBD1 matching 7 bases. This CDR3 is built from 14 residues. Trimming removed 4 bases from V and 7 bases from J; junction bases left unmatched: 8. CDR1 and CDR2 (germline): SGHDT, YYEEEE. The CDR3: CASSRRQGGNTIYF. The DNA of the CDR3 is TGTGCCAGCAGCCGGAGACAGGGCGGGAACACCATATATTTT.

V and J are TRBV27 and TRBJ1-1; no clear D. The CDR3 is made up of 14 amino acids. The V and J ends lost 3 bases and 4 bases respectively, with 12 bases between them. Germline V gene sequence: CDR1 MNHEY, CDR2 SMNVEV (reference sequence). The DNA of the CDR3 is TGTGCCAGCAGTTTGAGGGCAAGAGGCACTGAAGCTTTCTTT. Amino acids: CASSLRARGTEAFF.

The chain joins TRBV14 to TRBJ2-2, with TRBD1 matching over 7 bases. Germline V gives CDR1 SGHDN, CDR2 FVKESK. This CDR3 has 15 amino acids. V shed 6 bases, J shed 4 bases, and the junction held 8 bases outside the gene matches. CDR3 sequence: CASSVRGRSTGELFF. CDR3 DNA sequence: TGTGCCAGCAGTGTGAGGGGGCGCAGCACCGGGGAGCTGTTTTTT.

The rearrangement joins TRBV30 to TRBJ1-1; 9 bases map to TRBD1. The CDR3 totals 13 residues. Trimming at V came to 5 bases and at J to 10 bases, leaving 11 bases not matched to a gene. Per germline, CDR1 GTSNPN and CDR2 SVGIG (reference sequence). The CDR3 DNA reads TGTGCCTGGCCGAAGGTACAGGGGGCCGGAGCTTTCTTT. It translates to CAWPKVQGAGAFF. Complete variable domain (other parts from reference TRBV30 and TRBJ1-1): SQTIHQWPATLVQPVGSPLSLECTVEGTSNPNLYWYRQAAGRGLQLLFYSVGIGQISSEVPQNLSASRPQDRQFILSSKKLLLSDSGFYLCAWPKVQGAGAFFGQGTRLTVV.

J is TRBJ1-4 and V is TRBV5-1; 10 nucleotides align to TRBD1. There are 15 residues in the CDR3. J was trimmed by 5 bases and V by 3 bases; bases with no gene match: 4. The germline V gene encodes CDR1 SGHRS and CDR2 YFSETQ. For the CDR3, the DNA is TGCGCCAGCAGCTCAGGGACAGGGGTAAATGAAAAACTGTTTTTT. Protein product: CASSSGTGVNEKLFF.

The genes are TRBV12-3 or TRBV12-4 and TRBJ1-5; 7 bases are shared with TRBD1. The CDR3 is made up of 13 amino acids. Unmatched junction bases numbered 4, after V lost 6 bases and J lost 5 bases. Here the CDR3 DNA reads TGTGCCAGCAGGCTTACAGGGGATCAGCCCCAGCATTTT. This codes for CASRLTGDQPQHF.

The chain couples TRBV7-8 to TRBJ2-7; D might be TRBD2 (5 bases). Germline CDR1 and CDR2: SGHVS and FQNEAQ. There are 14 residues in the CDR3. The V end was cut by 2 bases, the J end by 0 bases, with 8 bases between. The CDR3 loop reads CASSLIGGSYEQYV. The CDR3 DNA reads TGTGCCAGCAGCTTAATCGGAGGCTCCTACGAGCAGTACGTC.

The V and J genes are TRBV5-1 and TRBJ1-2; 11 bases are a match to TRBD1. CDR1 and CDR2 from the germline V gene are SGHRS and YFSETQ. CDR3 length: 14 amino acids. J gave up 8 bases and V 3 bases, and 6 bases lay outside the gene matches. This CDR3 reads CASSWTGGAGGYTF. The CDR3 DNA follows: TGCGCCAGCAGCTGGACAGGGGGCGCGGGAGGCTACACCTTC.

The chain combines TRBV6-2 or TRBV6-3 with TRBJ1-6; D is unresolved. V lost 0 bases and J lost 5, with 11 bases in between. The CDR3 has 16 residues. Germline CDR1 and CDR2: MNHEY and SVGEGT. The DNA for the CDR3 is TGTGCCAGCAGTTACTCGCTCCGGGAGCATAATTCACCCCTCCACTTT. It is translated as CASSYSLREHNSPLHF.